Each of the 30 T cell receptor beta chains below was sequenced from the same sample in a study of cytomegalovirus exposure and HLA in healthy donors. The PCR ran on 60 Vbeta and 13 Jbeta primers. Only in-frame clones appear in the TCRdb table, and some are missing; sequencing was by immunoSEQ multiplex PCR. Recorded for this sample: over 110,000 clones. Sequencing input: PBMCs. These receptors came from a male donor in good health and CMV-seronegative.

The V gene is TRBV25-1, the J gene TRBJ1-4, with 8 bases that match TRBD1. The J segment lost 4 bases and the V segment lost 6 bases, leaving 10 bases of the junction unmatched. Germline CDR1 MGHDK, CDR2 SYGVNS. The CDR3 has 16 amino acids. As DNA, the CDR3 is TGTGCCAGCAGCCTTACAGGACAGGGCCTTAATGAAAAACTGTTTTTT. Protein product: CASSLTGQGLNEKLFF.

The chain employs TRBV13 and TRBJ2-7, with D perhaps TRBD1 (6 bases). The CDR3 extends over 13 amino acids. Trimming stripped 9 bases from V and 4 bases from J, with 16 bases between. Looked up from germline, CDR1 is PRHDT and CDR2 is FYEKMQ (reference sequence). CDR3 protein: CASRGTGFYEQYF. CDR3 DNA sequence: TGTGCCAGTCGGGGCACAGGGTTTTACGAGCAGTACTTC.

The rearrangement links TRBV30 to TRBJ2-5; D might be TRBD2 (5 bases). CDR3 length: 17 amino acids. The germline gives CDR1 GTSNPN, CDR2 SVGIG (reference sequence). V was shortened by 0 bases and J by 11 bases, with 28 bases between the two germline ends. The CDR3 DNA reads as TGTGCCTGGAGTGTACCCCTGGGATGGGAACTTCTGGGAGAGCAGTACTTC. Protein sequence: CAWSVPLGWELLGEQYF.

The chain joins TRBV30 to TRBJ2-3, with D possibly TRBD1 on 5 matching bases. The CDR3 is made up of 14 amino acids. V lost 3 bases, J lost 2 bases, and 12 bases lay in between. CDR1 is GTSNPN and CDR2 is SVGIG in the germline V gene (reference sequence). CDR3 in amino acids: CAWRRQTITDTQYF. The CDR3 coding sequence is TGTGCCTGGAGGCGACAGACGATCACAGATACGCAGTATTTT. Complete variable domain (other parts from reference TRBV30 and TRBJ2-3): SQTIHQWPATLVQPVGSPLSLECTVEGTSNPNLYWYRQAAGRGLQLLFYSVGIGQISSEVPQNLSASRPQDRQFILSSKKLLLSDSGFYLCAWRRQTITDTQYFGPGTRLTVL.

The chain links TRBV19 to TRBJ2-7; 10 bases align to TRBD1. With 6 bases clipped from V and 4 bases from J, the junction kept 6 bases outside the gene matches. The germline gives CDR1 LNHDA, CDR2 SQIVND (reference sequence). The CDR3 spans 14 residues. The CDR3 nucleotides read TGTGCCAGTAGGCCTCGGGACAGGGGTTACGAGCAGTACTTC. Encoded protein: CASRPRDRGYEQYF.

The V gene is TRBV7-9, the J gene TRBJ1-4; 9 nucleotides line up with TRBD1. Germline-derived CDR1 and CDR2 are SEHNR and FQNEAQ (reference sequence). CDR3 size: 16 residues. Trimming cost V 4 bases and J 6 bases; bases outside gene matches: 9. The CDR3 nucleotides read TGTGCCAGCAGCTCGCCGAACAGGGGGCTGGATGAAAAACTGTTTTTT. It translates to CASSSPNRGLDEKLFF.

The chain couples TRBV6-5 to TRBJ1-2; 8 nucleotides agree with TRBD1. The CDR3 is 16 residues long. The germline gives CDR1 MNHEY, CDR2 SVGAGI. Trimming cost V 4 bases and J 6 bases; bases outside gene matches: 13. CDR3 nucleotide sequence: TGTGCCAGCAGTTTGAGGACAGGGAGTGGTGAGGATGGCTACACCTTC. It translates to CASSLRTGSGEDGYTF.

The chain couples TRBV7-9 to TRBJ2-7; 10 nucleotides match TRBD1. The ends lost 6 bases at V and 2 bases at J; junction bases unmatched: 4. This CDR3 is built from 14 residues. The germline CDR1 and CDR2 sequences are SEHNR and FQNEAQ (reference sequence). The CDR3 nucleotides are TGTGCCAGCAGTCCGGGACAGGGGCCCTACGAGCAGTACTTC. Its translation: CASSPGQGPYEQYF. Filled out from reference TRBV7-9 and TRBJ2-7, the complete variable domain reads DTGVSQNPRHKITKRGQNVTFRCDPISEHNRLYWYRQTLGQGPEFLTYFQNEAQLEKSRLLSDRFSAERPKGSFSTLEIQRTEQGDSAMYLCASSPGQGPYEQYFGPGTRLTVT.

CDR3 region: CASSLGQGDYGYTF. The DNA of the CDR3 is TGTGCCAGCAGCTTGGGACAGGGGGACTATGGCTACACCTTC. The gene calls are TRBV11-1 and TRBJ1-2; TRBD1 agrees at 11 bases. With V trimmed by 3 bases and J by 3 bases, 0 bases remained unmatched. The CDR3 sequence is 14 residues long. CDR1 is SGHAT, CDR2 FQDESV, per germline (reference sequence).

The J gene is TRBJ2-3, the V gene TRBV29-1; TRBD2 aligns across 7 bases. Germline V gives CDR1 SQVTM, CDR2 ANQGSEA. This CDR3 region has 15 residues. J lost 0 bases, V lost 1 base, and 4 bases had no gene match. The CDR3 DNA follows: TGCAGCGTTGAAGGAGCGGGGACTAGCACAGATACGCAGTATTTT. It yields the protein CSVEGAGTSTDTQYF.

The J gene is TRBJ1-2, the V gene TRBV15, with D perhaps TRBD1 (6 bases). The V end lost 0 bases, the J end lost 3 bases, and 8 bases lay between the germline ends. CDR3 length: 14 amino acids. Germline values: CDR1 LNHNV, CDR2 YYDKDF (reference sequence). Here the CDR3 reads CATSRDRGDYGYTF. CDR3 sequence (DNA): TGTGCCACCAGCAGAGACAGGGGTGACTATGGCTACACCTTC.

The CDR3 loop is CASSPRTGGDNQPQHF. CDR3 nucleotide sequence: TGTGCCAGCTCACCGAGGACAGGGGGCGACAATCAGCCCCAGCATTTT. The gene calls are TRBV18 and TRBJ1-5; 11 nucleotides align to TRBD1. This CDR3 has 16 residues. Germline CDR1 is KGHSH and CDR2 is LQKENI. The junction had 4 bases not matched to a gene; V was cut back by 3 bases and J by 3 bases.

As for this clone: The same CDR3 is also encoded by other DNA sequences in this sample. The rearrangement joins TRBV9 to TRBJ2-7, with TRBD2 as a possible D gene (6 bases). CDR1 SGDLS and CDR2 YYNGEE come from the germline V gene. This CDR3 is 13 amino acids long. V was trimmed by 0 bases and J by 6 bases, leaving 10 bases between them. CDR3 coding DNA: TGTGCCAGCAGCGTAGGTGGGGGGTCCGAGCAGTACTTC. Translating gives CASSVGGGSEQYF.

The chain is built from TRBV5-8 and TRBJ1-2, with D perhaps TRBD1 (5 bases). The germline V and J ends were trimmed by 5 bases and 7 bases, with 21 bases remaining between them. Germline V gene sequence: CDR1 SGHTS, CDR2 YDEGEE. The CDR3 loop spans 15 amino acids. In DNA, the CDR3 is TGTGCCAGCAGTTCCGGGGGGGTCTTCGTTGGTGGCTACACCTTC. Translating gives CASSSGGVFVGGYTF.

V gene TRBV18 combines with J gene TRBJ2-1; 9 bases are shared with TRBD2. The trim removed 2 bases at V and 0 bases at J, leaving 11 bases unmatched. In germline, CDR1 is KGHSH, CDR2 LQKENI. The CDR3 has 19 residues. CDR3 DNA: TGTGCCAGCTCACCAAGGCTAGCGGGGACCAAAAGCTCCTACAATGAGCAGTTCTTC. Translating gives CASSPRLAGTKSSYNEQFF.

The chain combines TRBV2 with TRBJ2-7, with D possibly TRBD1 on 7 matching bases. Germline V CDR1 and CDR2: SNHLY, FYNNEI. The CDR3 sequence is 13 residues long. The ends were cut back, 6 bases at V and 1 base at J, with 10 bases in the middle. CDR3 protein: CASRRDSSYEQYF. The DNA of the CDR3 is TGTGCCAGCAGGCGGGACAGTTCCTACGAGCAGTACTTC.

V and J are TRBV30 and TRBJ1-2; 9 bases fit TRBD1. Germline V lookup: CDR1 GTSNPN, CDR2 SVGIG (reference sequence). V trimming: 3 bases; J trimming: 8 bases; junction bases outside the gene matches: 10. CDR3 length: 14 amino acids. CDR3 protein: CAWRPTGTGRGYTF. DNA of the CDR3: TGTGCCTGGAGGCCAACTGGGACAGGGAGGGGCTACACCTTC.

The chain combines TRBV19 with TRBJ1-5; 10 bases fit TRBD1. From germline, CDR1 is LNHDA and CDR2 SQIVND (reference sequence). J gave up 5 bases and V 7 bases, and 5 bases lay outside the gene matches. This CDR3 contains 14 residues. CDR3 sequence: CASKDRGFDQPQHF. The CDR3 coding sequence is TGTGCCAGTAAGGACAGGGGGTTCGATCAGCCCCAGCATTTT.

The chain recombines TRBV28 with TRBJ1-4, with 12 bases identical to TRBD1. CDR1 and CDR2 (germline): MDHEN, SYDVKM. The V gene end was trimmed by 8 bases and the J gene end by 5 bases; junction bases not matched to a gene: 6. The CDR3 sequence is 15 residues long. The CDR3 bases are TGTGCCAGCGGTGGGACAGGGGGCAGGAATGAAAAACTGTTTTTT. Translated: CASGGTGGRNEKLFF.

V usage is TRBV7-2 and J usage is TRBJ1-2; TRBD1 is a possible D gene (6 bases). Germline V gene data show CDR1 as SGHTA and CDR2 as FQGNSA. V lost 1 base and J 8 bases, leaving 8 bases between the germline ends. CDR3 length equals 12 residues. The CDR3 sequence: CASSLDQGGYTF. The CDR3 nucleotides are TGTGCCAGCAGCTTAGACCAGGGGGGCTACACCTTC. Variable domain in full (rest from reference TRBV7-2 and TRBJ1-2): GAGVSQSPSNKVTEKGKDVELRCDPISGHTALYWYRQSLGQGLEFLIYFQGNSAPDKSGLPSDRFSAERTGGSVSTLTIQRTQQEDSAVYLCASSLDQGGYTFGSGTRLTVV.

V is TRBV5-1 and J is TRBJ2-7; 9 nucleotides align to TRBD1. Per the germline V gene, CDR1 is SGHRS and CDR2 is YFSETQ. This CDR3 contains 14 residues. Unmatched junction bases numbered 6, after V lost 3 bases and J lost 5 bases. The CDR3 bases are TGCGCCAGCAGCTCACAGGGGGCGCAGGACGAGCAGTACTTC. Its translation: CASSSQGAQDEQYF.

The CDR3 coding sequence is TGTGCCAGCAGCCCTCTCAGGGGCGAGCAGTACTTC. Translated, it gives CASSPLRGEQYF. V and J are TRBV7-8 and TRBJ2-7, with TRBD1 as a possible D gene (6 bases). V was shortened by 5 bases and J by 6 bases, with 11 bases between the two germline ends. The length of the CDR3 is 12 residues. Germline CDR1 SGHVS, CDR2 FQNEAQ.

The V and J genes are TRBV29-1 and TRBJ1-4; D remains ambiguous. This CDR3 contains 14 residues. From germline, CDR1 is SQVTM and CDR2 ANQGSEA. V was cut by 6 bases and J by 0 bases, with 11 bases left in between. This CDR3 reads CSVPGDATNEKLFF. CDR3 sequence (DNA): TGCAGCGTGCCAGGTGATGCAACTAATGAAAAACTGTTTTTT.

The rearrangement links TRBV29-1 to TRBJ1-2, with D possibly being TRBD1 (6 bases). Trimming cost V 6 bases and J 8 bases, with 22 bases left between them. In germline, CDR1 is SQVTM, CDR2 ANQGSEA. CDR3 size: 14 residues. The CDR3 nucleotides read TGCAGCGTGGTCGATACCGGGACACCGGGGGGCTACACCTTC. This gives the protein CSVVDTGTPGGYTF.

The chain is built from TRBV19 and TRBJ2-3; TRBD2 matches at 8 bases. CDR1 and CDR2 from the germline V gene are LNHDA and SQIVND (reference sequence). This CDR3 contains 17 residues. V trimming: 7 bases; J trimming: 4 bases; junction bases outside the gene matches: 16. The CDR3 region has the DNA TGTGCCAGTACTCCACTCGCACTAGCGGACCCTTCAGATACGCAGTATTTT. Its protein is CASTPLALADPSDTQYF.

The rearrangement uses TRBV6-5 and TRBJ2-7, with 9 bases lining up with TRBD1. CDR1 and CDR2 (germline): MNHEY, SVGAGI. With V trimmed by 5 bases and J by 0 bases, 5 bases remained unmatched. CDR3 length: 15 amino acids. The CDR3 is CASSDLTGGSYEQYF. Here the CDR3 DNA reads TGTGCCAGCAGTGACTTGACAGGGGGCTCCTACGAGCAGTACTTC.

This CDR3 reads CASSHPSRDLYNEQFF. In DNA, the CDR3 is TGCGCCAGCAGCCACCCCTCGCGGGACCTCTACAATGAGCAGTTCTTC. This chain uses TRBV4-1 with TRBJ2-1; perhaps TRBD2 as D (6 bases). The germline V gene has CDR1 MGHRA and CDR2 YSYEKL. Deletions cut 3 bases from V and 3 bases from J, with 15 bases between. The CDR3 covers 16 residues.

This rearrangement joins TRBV27 to TRBJ2-7, with a possible D match to TRBD1 (6 bases). The V end was cut by 0 bases, the J end by 2 bases, with 8 bases between. Germline CDR1 MNHEY, CDR2 SMNVEV (reference sequence). This CDR3 contains 14 residues. The CDR3: CASSLSDSPYEQYF. DNA for the CDR3: TGTGCCAGCAGTTTATCGGACAGCCCCTACGAGCAGTACTTC.

This chain uses TRBV9 with TRBJ2-1; D is unclear. V lost 4 bases to trimming and J lost 6 bases, with 11 bases between them. This CDR3 has 13 amino acids. CDR1 and CDR2 (germline): SGDLS, YYNGEE. CDR3 DNA: TGTGCCAGCAGCCCCCGGTACGGCAATGAGCAGTTCTTC. As protein: CASSPRYGNEQFF.

The chain uses TRBV27 and TRBJ1-2, with 9 bases aligning to TRBD1. V shed 6 bases, J shed 6 bases, and the junction held 8 bases outside the gene matches. Germline lookup yields CDR1 MNHEY and CDR2 SMNVEV (reference sequence). The CDR3 sequence is 14 residues long. The CDR3 DNA reads as TGTGCCAGCAGGACTGGACAGGGGAAAGATGGCTACACCTTC. It specifies CASRTGQGKDGYTF.